Listed here are 18 T cell receptor beta chains from one sample, sequenced in a study of T-cell memory formation after mild COVID-19. In TCRdb, the 5' RACE reads were re-called with MiXCR into one record per CDR3 protein. This sample yields about 350,000 distinct CDR3 sequences, of which about an eighth are seen a single time; 20% to 25% belongs to the top ten. Sequences were obtained from PBMCs or a T cell subset sorted from them (not recorded which). The receptors here all came from a man between 18 and 29 years old who had mild COVID-19 (a few samples of this study predate the infection). Cell type and time point are not known.

This clonotype was picked up a small number of times. The chain combines TRBV12-3 or TRBV12-4 with TRBJ2-3; TRBD2 might be the D (7 bases). Trimming removed 7 bases from V and 7 bases from J, with 21 bases in between. CDR3 size: 15 residues. The CDR3 DNA is TGTGCCAGCACCGCCTCGAGGGGGGGCCTAAATACGCAGTATTTT. Its translation is CASTASRGGLNTQYF.

This clonotype was seen a few times. The rearrangement joins TRBV20-1 to TRBJ2-3; D is unresolved. This CDR3 is 16 amino acids long. V was shortened by 1 base and J by 6 bases, with 20 bases between the two germline ends. Per germline, CDR1 DFQATT and CDR2 SNEGSKA (reference sequence). Written as DNA, the CDR3 is TGCAGTGCTAGAGGAGCACAGTCAATTCAGTCGGATACGCAGTATTTT. It codes for CSARGAQSIQSDTQYF.

The chain links TRBV5-1 to TRBJ2-2, with unresolved D. The ends were cut back, 4 bases at V and 4 bases at J, with 8 bases in the middle. The CDR3 length is 13 residues. Germline V gene lookup returns CDR1 SGHRS and CDR2 YFSETQ. The CDR3: CASSVSGTGELFF. The DNA of the CDR3 is TGCGCCAGCAGCGTCTCCGGCACCGGGGAGCTGTTTTTT.

The gene calls are TRBV9 and TRBJ1-1; D possibly corresponds to TRBD1 (5 bases). This CDR3 comprises 16 residues. Trimming stripped 4 bases from V and 3 bases from J, with 19 bases between. CDR1 is SGDLS and CDR2 is YYNGEE in the germline V gene. CDR3 loop: CASSSAGGKGDTEAFF. The CDR3, as DNA: TGTGCCAGCAGCTCCGCCGGGGGGAAGGGCGACACTGAAGCTTTCTTT. Using reference TRBV9 and TRBJ1-1 for the parts outside the CDR3, the full variable domain is DSGVTQTPKHLITATGQRVTLRCSPRSGDLSVYWYQQSLDQGLQFLIQYYNGEERAKGNILERFSAQQFPDLHSELNLSSLELGDSALYFCASSSAGGKGDTEAFFGQGTRLTVV.

This clonotype has just a few counts. The chain joins TRBV10-3 to TRBJ2-4, with D hard to call. CDR3 length: 14 residues. Germline-derived CDR1 and CDR2 are ENHRY and SYGVKD. V was trimmed by 7 bases and J by 2 bases, leaving 12 bases between them. The DNA for the CDR3 is TGTGCCATCATCGCCTCAAATTCCAAAAACATTCAGTACTTC. It specifies CAIIASNSKNIQYF.

V gene TRBV19 combines with J gene TRBJ1-6; TRBD1 matches 8 bases. Germline V gene sequence: CDR1 LNHDA, CDR2 SQIVND (reference sequence). With 10 bases clipped from V and 9 bases from J, the junction kept 11 bases outside the gene matches. The CDR3 extends over 14 amino acids. The CDR3: CATTRDRSGSPLHF. Here the CDR3 DNA reads TGTGCCACGACCCGGGACAGGAGTGGTTCACCCCTCCACTTT.

This clonotype has only a few counts. The chain recombines TRBV25-1 with TRBJ2-3; unclear D gene. This CDR3 has 13 residues. CDR1 and CDR2 from the germline V gene are MGHDK and SYGVNS. V gave up 6 bases and J gave up 6 bases, with 13 bases separating them. This CDR3 reads CASSALSEDTQYF. The CDR3 DNA is TGTGCCAGCAGCGCGCTCTCAGAGGATACGCAGTATTTT.

The table lists this clonotype with a few counts. The chain carries TRBV12-3 or TRBV12-4 and TRBJ2-3; 8 positions match TRBD2. J lost 4 bases, V lost 3 bases, and 6 bases had no gene match. This CDR3 is built from 15 residues. CDR3 in amino acids: CASSFRTSRSDTQYF. The CDR3 DNA reads as TGTGCCAGCAGTTTCAGGACTAGCCGCTCAGATACGCAGTATTTT.

The chain couples TRBV30 to TRBJ1-1; D is possibly TRBD1 (6 bases). CDR1 and CDR2 (germline): GTSNPN, SVGIG (reference sequence). This CDR3 spans 11 amino acids. V was pared by 6 bases and J by 4 bases, with 9 bases between. The CDR3 DNA sequence: TGTGCCTGCGTCAGGGGCACTGAAGCTTTCTTT. This translates into CACVRGTEAFF.

This clonotype was found a few times. The chain has TRBV5-5 and TRBJ2-5, with 7 bases aligning to TRBD1. V shed 5 bases and J 1 base; nucleotides not matched to a gene: 5. Germline values: CDR1 SGHKS, CDR2 YYEKEE (reference sequence). The CDR3 is 14 residues long. DNA of the CDR3: TGTGCCAGCAGTCCGCAGGGGGTCCAAGAGACCCAGTACTTC. Its translation is CASSPQGVQETQYF.

This clonotype was picked up a small number of times. V and J are TRBV5-1 and TRBJ2-1; TRBD2 might be the D (5 bases). The CDR3 covers 14 residues. CDR1 is SGHRS, CDR2 YFSETQ, per germline. V gave up 0 bases and J gave up 7 bases, with 11 bases separating them. The CDR3 DNA reads as TGCGCCAGCAGCTTGGACGGGAATCAGAATGAGCAGTTCTTC. Translation gives CASSLDGNQNEQFF.

This clonotype came up many times. The rearrangement links TRBV11-2 to TRBJ2-1, with TRBD1 as a possible D gene (5 bases). V was clipped by 1 base and J by 4 bases, with 8 bases between them. The CDR3 extends over 14 amino acids. Germline CDR1 is SGHAT and CDR2 is FQNNGV. The CDR3 here is CASSLVQGYNEQFF. CDR3 nucleotide sequence: TGTGCCAGCAGCTTAGTCCAGGGTTACAATGAGCAGTTCTTC.

This chain connects TRBV27 to TRBJ1-5, with 10 positions matching TRBD1. V dropped 4 bases and J dropped 4; count of bases not matched to a gene: 4. Germline lookup yields CDR1 MNHEY and CDR2 SMNVEV (reference sequence). This CDR3 has 15 residues. CDR3 protein: CASSSTGGNNQPQHF. The CDR3 DNA follows: TGTGCCAGCAGTTCGACAGGGGGCAATAATCAGCCCCAGCATTTT.

The chain recombines TRBV30 with TRBJ1-5, with D unresolved. Trimming took 0 bases from V and 2 from J, leaving 5 bases between them. The germline CDR1 and CDR2 sequences are GTSNPN and SVGIG (reference sequence). CDR3 length: 13 residues. The CDR3 spells CAWSVEGNQPQHF. The DNA for the CDR3 is TGTGCCTGGAGTGTAGAGGGCAATCAGCCCCAGCATTTT.

This clonotype was observed a few times. The J gene is TRBJ1-1, the V gene TRBV10-2; D is ambiguous. V gave up 4 bases and J gave up 0 bases, with 12 bases separating them. CDR1 and CDR2 from the germline V gene are WSHSY and SAAADI. The length of the CDR3 is 15 residues. CDR3 residues: CASSVAGLMNTEAFF. The CDR3 region has the DNA TGCGCCAGCAGTGTAGCGGGTTTGATGAACACTGAAGCTTTCTTT.

The sample holds many counts of this clonotype. This chain joins TRBV6-5 and TRBJ2-1; unclear D gene. Germline lookup yields CDR1 MNHEY and CDR2 SVGAGI. This CDR3 region has 11 residues. Between the trimmed V and J ends, which lost 5 bases and 6 bases, there was a span of 5 bases. CDR3 sequence: CASSKSNEQFF. As DNA, the CDR3 is TGTGCCAGCAGTAAGTCCAATGAGCAGTTCTTC.

This clonotype was seen more than once but under ten times. The chain is built from TRBV5-1 and TRBJ1-4; the D gene is possibly TRBD1 (5 bases). CDR1 is SGHRS, CDR2 YFSETQ, per germline. This CDR3 has 15 amino acids. V lost 3 bases and J 5 bases, leaving 14 bases between the germline ends. As DNA, the CDR3 is TGCGCCAGCAGCTCCGGGGGGGTTATAAATGAAAAACTGTTTTTT. Encoded protein: CASSSGGVINEKLFF.

In DNA, the CDR3 is TGTGCCAGCAGCCCCCCCGGGGGGTCGGCAGATACGCAGTATTTT. Its translation is CASSPPGGSADTQYF. The chain employs TRBV5-4 and TRBJ2-3, with TRBD2 matching 7 bases. Germline CDR1 reads SGHNT; CDR2 reads YYREEE (reference sequence). The V segment lost 4 bases and the J segment 4 bases; nucleotides outside the gene matches: 9. The CDR3 is made up of 15 amino acids.